The rows below give T cell receptor beta chains drawn from one sample of a study of high-grade serous ovarian cancer treatment subgroups. TCRdb's table, derived via immunoSEQ multiplex PCR, lists solely in-frame clones and lacks some. This table has thousands of clones, roughly 78% appearing once. What was sequenced was tumor tissue. The receptors stem from a human donor with high-grade serous ovarian cancer. Both conserved end residues are part of each CDR3. D genes are given only for firm matches.

TRBV28	TRBD2	TRBJ2-2	CASSPGRLAGVGGELFF
TRBV15	TRBD2	TRBJ2-7	CATSRDRLAGGPLREQYF
TRBV5-1	NA	TRBJ2-7	CASSGQGLAQYF
TRBV28	NA	TRBJ2-7	CASSLRGISYEQYF
TRBV5-4	NA	TRBJ2-2	CASSFPPGELFF
TRBV11-3	NA	TRBJ1-4	CASSVNRVEKLFF
TRBV10-3	NA	TRBJ2-7	CASTPTGARYYEQYF
TRBV28	NA	TRBJ2-7	CASSSLGQGEQYF
TRBV19	NA	TRBJ2-1	CASSTVKGSYNEQFF
TRBV5-1	TRBD2	TRBJ2-3	CASSLVGSGRAKDTQYF
TRBV6-4	NA	TRBJ2-2	CASSDDGTGELFF
TRBV4-3	NA	TRBJ2-7	CASSQVGLQGQYF